One and the same sample provided the 20 T cell receptor beta chains below, sequenced in a study of blood T cell repertoires in COVID-19. Using immunoSEQ multiplex PCR, the repertoire was profiled, and TCRdb retains in-frame clones only, with some absent. The data show under 300,000 clones, around 87% seen once. Sequenced: PBMCs or T cells enriched from blood (not recorded which). These TCRs come from a woman between 18 and 29 years old who had recovered from COVID-19.

Points on this clone: The same CDR3 arises from other DNA sequences in this sample as well. This rearrangement joins TRBV2 to TRBJ1-5; the match to TRBD1 covers 8 bases. Trimming removed 1 base from V and 7 bases from J; junction bases left unmatched: 6. CDR3 length equals 15 residues. CDR1 SNHLY and CDR2 FYNNEI come from the germline V gene. The CDR3 nucleotides read TGTGCCAGCAGTGAAGGTGGGACAGGCTCCCAGCCCCAGCATTTT. Protein sequence: CASSEGGTGSQPQHF. Based on the CDR3 plus reference TRBV2 and TRBJ1-5, the full variable domain is EPEVTQTPSHQVTQMGQEVILRCVPISNHLYFYWYRQILGQKVEFLVSFYNNEISEKSEIFDDQFSVERPDGSNFTLKIRSTKLEDSAMYFCASSEGGTGSQPQHFGDGTRLSIL.

This clone was seen more than once but under ten times. Other DNA sequences in this sample translate to the same CDR3. J is TRBJ1-1 and V is TRBV9; D unclear. Trimming removed 0 bases from V and 1 base from J, with 4 bases in between. This CDR3 contains 13 residues. Germline lookup yields CDR1 SGDLS and CDR2 YYNGEE. CDR3 residues: CASSVDRNTEAFF. CDR3 DNA sequence: TGTGCCAGCAGCGTAGACAGGAACACTGAAGCTTTCTTT.

This clone has only a few counts. The chain uses TRBV19 and TRBJ2-1, with 8 nucleotides matching TRBD2. Looked up from germline, CDR1 is LNHDA and CDR2 is SQIVND (reference sequence). Unmatched junction bases numbered 15, after V lost 5 bases and J lost 9 bases. This CDR3 comprises 16 residues. The CDR3 region is CASSVLPGLVGGEQFF. For the CDR3, the DNA is TGTGCCAGTAGTGTGCTCCCGGGACTAGTCGGCGGTGAGCAGTTCTTC.

V gene TRBV28 combines with J gene TRBJ1-6; TRBD1 might be the D (5 bases). Germline V CDR1 and CDR2: MDHEN, SYDVKM. The CDR3 is made up of 16 amino acids. Trimming took 3 bases from V and 3 from J, leaving 12 bases between them. CDR3 residues: CASSFGQGFYNSPLHF. The DNA for the CDR3 is TGTGCCAGCAGTTTTGGGCAGGGCTTCTATAATTCACCCCTCCACTTT.

The rearrangement uses TRBV7-9 and TRBJ1-2; 12 positions match TRBD1. This CDR3 is built from 18 residues. Germline-derived CDR1 and CDR2 are SEHNR and FQNEAQ (reference sequence). J was trimmed by 5 bases and V by 4 bases; bases with no gene match: 14. As DNA, the CDR3 is TGTGCCAGCAGCTCCCCGGGACAGGGGGCCCTAAATATTTATGGCTACACCTTC. Translated, it gives CASSSPGQGALNIYGYTF.

This clone was seen a single time. This chain uses TRBV28 with TRBJ2-5, with a tentative D call TRBD1 (5 bases). V shed 4 bases and J shed 1 base, with 13 bases lying between them. The CDR3 consists of 15 residues. Per the germline V gene, CDR1 is MDHEN and CDR2 is SYDVKM. The CDR3, as DNA: TGTGCCAGCAGTTCACACCAGGGTGTCCAAGAGACCCAGTACTTC. It specifies CASSSHQGVQETQYF.

This chain joins TRBV5-1 and TRBJ1-2; 11 bases are a match to TRBD1. J was trimmed by 1 base and V by 4 bases; bases with no gene match: 6. The germline V gene encodes CDR1 SGHRS and CDR2 YFSETQ. This CDR3 is 16 amino acids long. CDR3 sequence reads: CASSPRTGGDNYGYTF. The CDR3 DNA reads TGCGCCAGCAGCCCAAGGACAGGGGGCGATAACTATGGCTACACCTTC.

This chain joins TRBV7-3 and TRBJ2-5; 7 bases line up with TRBD1. Germline CDR1 and CDR2: SGHTA and FQGTGA. The CDR3 contains 14 residues. V lost 5 bases and J lost 3; bases outside the gene matches: 6. The CDR3 spells CASSPTGAEETQYF. CDR3 DNA sequence: TGTGCCAGCAGCCCCACAGGGGCTGAAGAGACCCAGTACTTC.

This clone was observed once. The chain links TRBV29-1 to TRBJ1-1; the match to TRBD1 covers 10 bases. After removal of 7 bases from V and 1 base from J, the junction contained 3 bases not matched to a gene. Germline lookup yields CDR1 SQVTM and CDR2 ANQGSEA. The CDR3 is 13 residues long. The CDR3 DNA reads TGCAGCGCCAGGGACAGGGGGAACACTGAAGCTTTCTTT. It encodes CSARDRGNTEAFF. Supplemented by reference TRBV29-1 and TRBJ1-1, the full variable domain reads SAVISQKPSRDICQRGTSLTIQCQVDSQVTMMFWYRQQPGQSLTLIATANQGSEATYESGFVIDKFPISRPNLTFSTLTVSNMSPEDSSIYLCSARDRGNTEAFFGQGTRLTVV.

The genes are TRBV12-3 or TRBV12-4 and TRBJ1-4; D unresolved. V was trimmed by 1 base and J by 5 bases, leaving 5 bases between them. This CDR3 contains 13 residues. CDR3 sequence: CASSLVQNEKLFF. In DNA, the CDR3 is TGTGCCAGCAGTTTAGTTCAAAATGAAAAACTGTTTTTT.

The chain couples TRBV5-6 to TRBJ1-2, with TRBD1 as a possible D gene (5 bases). The V and J ends lost 1 base and 4 bases respectively, with 11 bases between them. CDR3 length: 14 residues. Per the germline V gene, CDR1 is SGHDT and CDR2 is YYEEEE. Written as DNA, the CDR3 is TGTGCCAGCAGCTTGAGCCAGGGTGGCTATGGCTACACCTTC. It specifies CASSLSQGGYGYTF. Variable domain in full (rest from reference TRBV5-6 and TRBJ1-2): DAGVTQSPTHLIKTRGQQVTLRCSPKSGHDTVSWYQQALGQGPQFIFQYYEEEERQRGNFPDRFSGHQFPNYSSELNVNALLLGDSALYLCASSLSQGGYGYTFGSGTRLTVV.

In its sample, this clone was seen a few times. The same CDR3 arises from other DNA sequences in this sample as well. The DNA for the CDR3 is TGCGCCAGCAGCTTTCAGGGGGCGGGTGAAAAACTGTTTTTT. This sequence encodes CASSFQGAGEKLFF. The rearrangement links TRBV5-1 to TRBJ1-4, with 8 bases that match TRBD1. The V segment lost 2 bases and the J segment 7 bases; nucleotides outside the gene matches: 4. CDR3 size: 14 residues. Germline V gene sequence: CDR1 SGHRS, CDR2 YFSETQ.

The V gene is TRBV29-1, the J gene TRBJ1-1; D is uncertain. The CDR3 has 13 residues. Germline values: CDR1 SQVTM, CDR2 ANQGSEA. Trimming took off 7 bases at V and 1 base at J, with 13 bases between the two ends. The DNA for the CDR3 is TGCAGCGCGGAACTAAACTCGAACACTGAAGCTTTCTTT. It translates to CSAELNSNTEAFF.

This chain links TRBV10-3 with TRBJ1-6; possibly TRBD1 for D (6 bases). Trimming shortened V by 0 bases and J by 10 bases, and 16 bases separated the two germline ends. Germline-derived CDR1 and CDR2 are ENHRY and SYGVKD. The CDR3 has 16 amino acids. CDR3: CAISESVGTPRSPLHF. The CDR3 region has the DNA TGTGCCATCAGTGAGTCGGTCGGGACACCTAGGTCACCCCTCCACTTT.

The chain is built from TRBV5-1 and TRBJ1-4, with D perhaps matching TRBD1 (5 bases). V shed 4 bases and J shed 5 bases, with 24 bases lying between them. The CDR3 has 18 residues. Germline V CDR1 and CDR2: SGHRS, YFSETQ. CDR3 sequence: CASSHRTFFPHRNEKLFF. CDR3 DNA: TGCGCCAGCAGCCACCGGACATTTTTCCCTCATCGAAATGAAAAACTGTTTTTT.

The chain uses TRBV10-3 and TRBJ1-5, with 7 nucleotides matching TRBD1. Germline V gene data show CDR1 as ENHRY and CDR2 as SYGVKD. V was clipped by 6 bases and J by 0 bases; unmatched bases: 2. This CDR3 has 14 amino acids. The CDR3 region has the DNA TGTGCCATCAGCCAGGGGGTTAGCAATCAGCCCCAGCATTTT. This encodes CAISQGVSNQPQHF.

This chain joins TRBV3-1 (or the pseudogene TRBV3-2) and TRBJ2-3, with D possibly being TRBD1 (5 bases). V lost 4 bases and J lost 2, with 13 bases in between. This CDR3 has 15 amino acids. The germline CDR1 and CDR2 sequences are LGHDT and YNNKEL (reference sequence). CDR3 region: CASSLRQSFTDTQYF. The CDR3 DNA follows: TGTGCCAGCAGCCTTCGACAGTCTTTCACAGATACGCAGTATTTT.

V and J are TRBV18 and TRBJ1-6; D is possibly TRBD1 (5 bases). Germline CDR1 is KGHSH and CDR2 is LQKENI. With 7 bases removed from V and 7 bases from J, the gap between germline ends came to 8 bases. This CDR3 is built from 12 residues. The CDR3 here is CASCGGNSPLHF. CDR3 sequence (DNA): TGTGCCAGCTGCGGGGGGAATTCACCCCTCCACTTT.

This clone appeared a single time. The chain joins TRBV19 to TRBJ2-7, with TRBD1 matching 8 bases. CDR3 length: 13 amino acids. V dropped 5 bases and J dropped 6; count of bases not matched to a gene: 6. Germline CDR1 and CDR2: LNHDA and SQIVND (reference sequence). The CDR3 nucleotides are TGTGCCAGTAGTGTGGACAGGGTGTTCGAGCAGTACTTC. Amino acid sequence: CASSVDRVFEQYF.

Details on this clone: Mismatch with germline at one junction end may stem from a read error. The CDR3 region has the DNA TGTGCTAGCAGCTTAGGGGTAGCGGGGGGAACAGATACGCAGTATTTT. Translated: CASSLGVAGGTDTQYF. The V gene is TRBV7-7, the J gene TRBJ2-3, with TRBD2 identical over 10 bases. CDR3 length equals 16 residues. In germline, CDR1 is SSHAT, CDR2 FNYEAQ (reference sequence).